The sequence of this TCR beta chain was determined in a study of T cells after yellow fever vaccination. Study-level findings and limits: Researchers noted that a small share of clonotypes showed up in both CD4 and CD8 compartments. Researchers cautioned that FACS-sorted repertoires could harbor abundant clonotypes contaminating from the bulk population.

This clonotype was picked up many times. Its antigen is currently unknown. TCRdb re-called the 5' RACE reads through MiXCR, storing one row per CDR3 protein. The data show about 210,000 distinct CDR3 sequences, about 3% seen once. Per germline, CDR1 SQVTM and CDR2 ANQGSEA. The CDR3 covers 14 residues. Trimming took 3 bases from V and 0 from J, leaving 11 bases between them. Sequenced material: CD4+ T cells sorted from PBMCs, taken 10 days after the yellow fever booster vaccination. The clonotype was recovered from a man between 18 and 29 years old who received the YFV17D yellow fever vaccine. J is TRBJ2-5 and V is TRBV29-1, with D possibly being TRBD2 (6 bases). The CDR3 nucleotides are TGCAGCGTTGACCGGGGGAAGTACCAAGAGACCCAGTACTTC. Amino acids: CSVDRGKYQETQYF.